What follows are 10 T cell receptor beta chains derived from one specimen sequenced in a study of vaccination and CD4 T cells after COVID-19. The Oncomine TCR Beta short-read assay sequenced DNA from cultured CD4+ T cells. TCRdb analysed the PCR reads with MiXCR anew, one entry per CDR3 protein. The top ten clones hold 3% to 4% of a sample with 15,000 or so distinct CDR3 sequences, 44% of them seen once. No antigen is known for these receptors. Stated treatment: approximately nine-day PBMC culture with coronavirus spike peptide pools or control peptides (ViraFEST assay). Sequencing was performed on CD4+ T cells from blood, cultured in vitro. All receptors derive from a human donor who had recovered from COVID-19.

The chain recombines TRBV5-5 with TRBJ1-6; no clear D gene. The CDR3 totals 14 residues. Deletions cut 1 base from V and 11 bases from J, with 13 bases between. Per germline, CDR1 SGHKS and CDR2 YYEKEE (reference sequence). The CDR3: CASSLSAATPPLHF. The CDR3 bases are TGTGCCAGCAGCTTGTCGGCAGCGACGCCACCCCTCCACTTT.

This chain links TRBV19 with TRBJ2-7; D may be TRBD1 (6 bases). The V gene's germline CDR1 is LNHDA and CDR2 SQIVND (reference sequence). The CDR3 totals 15 residues. The V end lost 5 bases, the J end lost 0 bases, and 14 bases lay between the germline ends. The CDR3 loop is CASSPQGRSSYEQYF. The CDR3 DNA reads TGTGCCAGTAGTCCACAGGGCCGGAGCTCCTACGAGCAGTACTTC. The complete variable domain, with remaining parts taken from reference TRBV19 and TRBJ2-7, reads DGGITQSPKYLFRKEGQNVTLSCEQNLNHDAMYWYRQDPGQGLRLIYYSQIVNDFQKGDIAEGYSVSREKKESFPLTVTSAQKNPTAFYLCASSPQGRSSYEQYFGPGTRLTVT.

This clonotype was seen only a few times. The chain employs TRBV10-3 and TRBJ2-1, with TRBD2 matching over 7 bases. CDR1 ENHRY and CDR2 SYGVKD come from the germline V gene. This CDR3 contains 12 residues. Losses at the gene ends were 4 bases for V and 8 bases for J; bases not matched to a gene: 2. CDR3 bases: TGTGCCATCAGTGGGGGAGGGGATGAGCAGTTCTTC. Its protein is CAISGGGDEQFF.

In its sample, this clonotype was seen a few times. The chain is built from TRBV20-1 and TRBJ1-1; weak D call: TRBD1 (5 bases). Germline CDR1 and CDR2: DFQATT and SNEGSKA (reference sequence). The CDR3 spans 15 residues. V was pared by 1 base and J by 1 base, with 13 bases between. This chain's CDR3 is CSARVLSQGNTEAFF. CDR3 in DNA: TGCAGTGCTAGAGTCCTCTCTCAGGGGAACACTGAAGCTTTCTTT.

The V call is TRBV7-8, the J call TRBJ1-1; 12 positions agree with TRBD1. The CDR3 runs to 17 residues. V lost 6 bases, J lost 0 bases, and 8 bases stayed unmatched. The V gene's germline CDR1 is SGHVS and CDR2 FQNEAQ. This CDR3 reads CASRRDRGLRVNTEAFF. The DNA for the CDR3 is TGTGCCAGCAGAAGGGACAGGGGGCTTAGGGTGAACACTGAAGCTTTCTTT.

This rearrangement joins TRBV28 to TRBJ2-7, with D perhaps given as TRBD1 or TRBD2 (5 bases each). The V end was cut by 5 bases, the J end by 3 bases, with 14 bases between. The CDR3 runs 14 residues. The V gene's germline CDR1 is MDHEN and CDR2 SYDVKM. The CDR3 coding sequence is TGTGCCAGCAGTCTGTACGGGGACCTCTACGAGCAGTACTTC. Translating it yields CASSLYGDLYEQYF.

Only a few counts were recorded for this clonotype. The chain couples TRBV15 to TRBJ1-2; 10 positions agree with TRBD1. Germline V gene lookup returns CDR1 LNHNV and CDR2 YYDKDF (reference sequence). CDR3 length equals 14 residues. The V segment lost 0 bases and the J segment 7 bases; nucleotides outside the gene matches: 2. The CDR3 DNA follows: TGTGCCACCAGCAGAGATCGACAGGGGGCTGGCTACACCTTC. Translation: CATSRDRQGAGYTF.

The rearrangement joins TRBV5-4 to TRBJ2-2, with TRBD1 matching over 7 bases. This CDR3 has 14 amino acids. Looked up from germline, CDR1 is SGHNT and CDR2 is YYREEE (reference sequence). With 4 bases clipped from V and 5 bases from J, the junction kept 5 bases outside the gene matches. The CDR3 loop reads CASSTDRVTGELFF. CDR3 sequence (DNA): TGTGCCAGCAGCACCGACAGGGTAACCGGGGAGCTGTTTTTT. Full variable domain (missing parts from reference TRBV5-4 and TRBJ2-2): ETGVTQSPTHLIKTRGQQVTLRCSSQSGHNTVSWYQQALGQGPQFIFQYYREEENGRGNFPPRFSGLQFPNYSSELNVNALELDDSALYLCASSTDRVTGELFFGEGSRLTVL.

This rearrangement joins TRBV2 to TRBJ2-1; D gene ambiguous. Between the trimmed V and J ends, which lost 4 bases and 10 bases, there was a span of 11 bases. CDR3 length: 12 amino acids. Per germline, CDR1 SNHLY and CDR2 FYNNEI. The CDR3 loop reads CASSADIGEQFF. DNA for the CDR3: TGTGCCAGCAGTGCAGACATTGGAGAGCAGTTCTTC.

This clonotype came up once. The chain combines TRBV18 with TRBJ2-3, with TRBD2 matching 10 bases. The CDR3 covers 17 residues. V was clipped by 0 bases and J by 1 base; unmatched bases: 4. From germline, CDR1 is KGHSH and CDR2 LQKENI. The DNA for the CDR3 is TGTGCCAGCTCACCACCCGGGCTAGCGGGAGGCACAGATACGCAGTATTTT. Amino acid sequence: CASSPPGLAGGTDTQYF.